This entry concerns a single TCR beta chain. This CDR3 has 17 amino acids. V dropped 4 bases and J dropped 2 bases, with 18 bases sitting between them. Per the germline V gene, CDR1 is SGHNT and CDR2 is YYREEE (reference sequence). The sample belongs to a study of blood T cell repertoires in COVID-19. About the research overall: The United States, Italy and Spain were the sources of the acute and convalescent COVID-19 samples. In each case, the material was cDNA or gDNA derived from T cells, B-cell-depleted T cells, or PBMCs.

In the authors' workflow: Using reference gene primer amplification, nucleated cell counts were estimated. Assay: immunoSEQ multiplex PCR; the TCRdb copy retains only in-frame clones and omits some. From that table come the V and J calls and clone size; the DNA was used to work out D and trimming. The profile covers about 240,000 clones, with about 83% appearing a single time and around 2% taken by the ten largest. This rearrangement joins TRBV5-4 to TRBJ2-2, with a possible D match to TRBD2 (5 bases). Sequencing was carried out using peripheral blood. The clonotype was recovered from a man aged 30 to 39 who had recovered from COVID-19. The CDR3 DNA is TGTGCCAGCAGCCCTAAGTACGGAGCGGAAAACACCGGGGAGCTGTTTTTT. Translating it yields CASSPKYGAENTGELFF.